The source of this T cell receptor beta chain is a study of cytomegalovirus exposure and HLA in healthy donors. General observations from the study: Upon later analysis, TCR association rates were observed to vary by HLA locus, being highest for DRB1 and lowest for HLA-C.

About this clone: The antigen is undetermined.

It was with 60 Vbeta and 13 Jbeta primers that the PCR ran. Method: immunoSEQ multiplex PCR; TCRdb's copy keeps in-frame clones and lacks some. Of 180,000 or so clones listed, 81% are singletons. The junction had 9 bases not matched to a gene; V was cut back by 3 bases and J by 10 bases. This CDR3 region has 15 residues. CDR1 and CDR2 from the germline V gene are MGHDK and SYGVNS. This chain uses TRBV25-1 with TRBJ1-6; 7 nucleotides line up with TRBD1. The origin of this receptor is a woman under 30 in good health and CMV-seropositive. Sequenced input: PBMCs. CDR3 in DNA: TGTGCCAGCAGTGAGAGGGGGCTGTTAGGATCACCCCTCCACTTT. It specifies CASSERGLLGSPLHF.